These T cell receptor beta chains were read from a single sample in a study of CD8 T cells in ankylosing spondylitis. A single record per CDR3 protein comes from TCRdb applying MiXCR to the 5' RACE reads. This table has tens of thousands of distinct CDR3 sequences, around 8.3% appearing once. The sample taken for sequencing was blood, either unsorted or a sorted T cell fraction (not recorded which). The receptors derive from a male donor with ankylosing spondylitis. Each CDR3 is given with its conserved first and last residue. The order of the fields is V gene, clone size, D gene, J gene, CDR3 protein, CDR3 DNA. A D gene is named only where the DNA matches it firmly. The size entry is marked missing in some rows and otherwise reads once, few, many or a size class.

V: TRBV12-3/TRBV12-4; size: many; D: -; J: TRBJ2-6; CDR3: CASSSSDPVKGSGANVLTF; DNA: TGTGCCAGCAGTAGCTCCGACCCCGTAAAGGGGAGTGGGGCCAACGTCCTGACTTTC
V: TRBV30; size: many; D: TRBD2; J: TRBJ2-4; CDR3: CAWGTSGAKNIQYF; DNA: TGTGCCTGGGGGACTAGCGGGGCCAAAAACATTCAGTACTTC
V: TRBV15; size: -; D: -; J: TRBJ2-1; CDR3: CATSRDRGYNEQFF; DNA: TGTGCCACCAGCAGAGACAGGGGCTACAATGAGCAGTTCTTC
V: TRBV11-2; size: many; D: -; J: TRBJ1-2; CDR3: CASSLDRWTAYNYGYTF; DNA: TGTGCCAGCAGCTTAGATAGGTGGACAGCCTATAACTATGGCTACACCTTC
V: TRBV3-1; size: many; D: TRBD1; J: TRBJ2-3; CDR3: CASSQTTGDTDTQYF; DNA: TGTGCCAGCAGCCAGACGACAGGGGACACAGATACGCAGTATTTT
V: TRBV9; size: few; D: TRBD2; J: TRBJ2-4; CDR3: CASSLRLAGEGNIQYF; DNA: TGTGCCAGCTCCCTCAGACTAGCGGGAGAGGGAAACATTCAGTACTTC
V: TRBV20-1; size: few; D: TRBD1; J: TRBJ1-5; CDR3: CSARERDRVANQPQHF; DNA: TGCAGTGCTAGAGAAAGGGACAGGGTGGCCAATCAGCCCCAGCATTTT
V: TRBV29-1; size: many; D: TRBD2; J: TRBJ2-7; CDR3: CSVREGLAEVLQYF; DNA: TGCAGCGTGAGGGAGGGACTAGCGGAGGTACTGCAGTACTTC
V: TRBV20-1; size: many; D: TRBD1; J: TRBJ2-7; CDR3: CSARDPTGDPVFYEQYF; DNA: TGCAGTGCTAGAGATCCCACAGGGGACCCGGTTTTTTACGAGCAGTACTTC
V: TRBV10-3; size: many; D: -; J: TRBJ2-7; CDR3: CAISESIGGEPYEQYF; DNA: TGTGCCATCAGTGAGTCGATCGGCGGGGAACCCTACGAGCAGTACTTC
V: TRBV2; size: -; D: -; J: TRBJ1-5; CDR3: CASSEAYRWNQPQHF; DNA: TGTGCCAGCAGTGAAGCGTACCGCTGGAATCAGCCCCAGCATTTT
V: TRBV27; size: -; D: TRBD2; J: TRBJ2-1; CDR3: CASSSTLLAGVQDEQFF; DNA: TGTGCCAGCAGTTCAACCCTCCTAGCGGGAGTCCAAGATGAGCAGTTCTTC
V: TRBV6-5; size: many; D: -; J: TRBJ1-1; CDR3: CASSYTDRSTEAFF; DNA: TGTGCCAGCAGTTACACGGACAGATCCACTGAAGCTTTCTTT
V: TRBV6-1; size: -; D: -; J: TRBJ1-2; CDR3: CASSEVKAGRNIGYTF; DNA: TGTGCCAGCAGTGAAGTTAAAGCAGGGAGGAACATTGGCTACACCTTC
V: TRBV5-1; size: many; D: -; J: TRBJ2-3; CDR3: CASSLDLVPDTQYF; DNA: TGCGCCAGCAGCCTCGATCTTGTGCCAGATACGCAGTATTTT
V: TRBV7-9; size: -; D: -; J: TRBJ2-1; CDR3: CASSFGTNEQFF; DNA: TGTGCCAGCAGTTTCGGGACTAATGAGCAGTTCTTC
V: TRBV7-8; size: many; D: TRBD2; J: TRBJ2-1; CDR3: CASSLLAGVYNEQFF; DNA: TGTGCCAGCAGCCTCCTAGCGGGAGTCTACAATGAGCAGTTCTTC